These 27 T cell receptor beta chains originate from one sample sequenced in a study of cytomegalovirus exposure and HLA in healthy donors. Libraries were prepared by immunoSEQ multiplex PCR; TCRdb keeps only in-frame clonotypes and omits some of them. This sample has over 150,000 clones; approximately 86% occur once, and the top ten carry approximately 2.2%. The sample taken for sequencing was PBMCs. The source is a human donor in good health.

The chain recombines TRBV7-3 with TRBJ2-3; 7 bases agree with TRBD2. The CDR3 totals 15 residues. The germline CDR1 and CDR2 sequences are SGHTA and FQGTGA. V trimming: 1 base; J trimming: 2 bases; junction bases outside the gene matches: 3. The CDR3 spells CASSLRGGYTDTQYF. CDR3 in DNA: TGTGCCAGCAGCTTAAGGGGGGGGTACACAGATACGCAGTATTTT.

V usage is TRBV11-2 and J usage is TRBJ1-1; D is possibly TRBD1 (6 bases). The CDR3 is 13 amino acids. With 1 base removed from V and 10 bases from J, the gap between germline ends came to 13 bases. Germline V gene data show CDR1 as SGHAT and CDR2 as FQNNGV. CDR3 sequence: CASSLVVVTGAFF. The CDR3, as DNA: TGTGCCAGCAGCTTAGTTGTTGTGACAGGAGCTTTCTTT.

The chain couples TRBV5-6 to TRBJ2-2, with 8 nucleotides matching TRBD1. V trimming: 0 bases; J trimming: 4 bases; junction bases outside the gene matches: 8. The CDR3 is made up of 17 amino acids. Germline V gene sequence: CDR1 SGHDT, CDR2 YYEEEE. CDR3 coding DNA: TGTGCCAGCAGCTTGGTCCATGGCCAGGGGGCCACCGGGGAGCTGTTTTTT. Amino acids: CASSLVHGQGATGELFF.

The V and J genes are TRBV27 and TRBJ1-1, with TRBD1 identical over 7 bases. Losses at the gene ends were 6 bases for V and 10 bases for J; bases not matched to a gene: 8. CDR1 MNHEY and CDR2 SMNVEV come from the germline V gene (reference sequence). The CDR3 has 12 residues. CDR3: CASSRQGRRAFF. For the CDR3, the DNA is TGTGCCAGCAGCCGACAGGGTCGGAGAGCTTTCTTT.

The rearrangement links TRBV6-5 to TRBJ2-6; D perhaps matches TRBD1 (6 bases). V was trimmed by 6 bases and J by 1 base, leaving 10 bases between them. The CDR3 extends over 15 amino acids. Germline V gives CDR1 MNHEY, CDR2 SVGAGI. The CDR3 DNA sequence: TGTGCCAGCAGACGGGACATTTCTGGGGCCAACGTCCTGACTTTC. Residues: CASRRDISGANVLTF.

This clone was seen only a few times. The V call is TRBV7-6, the J call TRBJ2-2, with TRBD1 matching 9 bases. Unmatched junction bases numbered 4, after V lost 5 bases and J lost 3 bases. This CDR3 region has 15 residues. Looked up from germline, CDR1 is SGHVS and CDR2 is FNYEAQ. CDR3 DNA: TGTGCCAGCAGCAAACAGGGGGCGGACACCGGGGAGCTGTTTTTT. It specifies CASSKQGADTGELFF.

CDR3 amino acids: CASSLNRGRVKETQYF. CDR3 DNA sequence: TGTGCCAGCAGCCTTAACAGGGGGCGGGTAAAAGAGACCCAGTACTTC. The J gene is TRBJ2-5, the V gene TRBV7-2; TRBD1 matches 9 bases. This CDR3 spans 16 amino acids. Germline trimming cut 5 bases from V and 3 bases from J; bases unmatched to any gene: 10. Germline V gene lookup returns CDR1 SGHTA and CDR2 FQGNSA. Variable domain in full (rest from reference TRBV7-2 and TRBJ2-5): GAGVSQSPSNKVTEKGKDVELRCDPISGHTALYWYRQSLGQGLEFLIYFQGNSAPDKSGLPSDRFSAERTGGSVSTLTIQRTQQEDSAVYLCASSLNRGRVKETQYFGPGTRLLVL.

J is TRBJ2-5 and V is TRBV12-5, with TRBD1 matching 9 bases. This CDR3 has 18 residues. Germline CDR1 is LGHNT and CDR2 is FRNRAP. Germline trimming cut 1 base from V and 3 bases from J; bases unmatched to any gene: 12. CDR3 region: CASGLDYISGTGKETQYF. Written as DNA, the CDR3 is TGTGCTAGTGGTTTGGATTACATATCCGGGACAGGGAAAGAGACCCAGTACTTC.

The chain combines TRBV27 with TRBJ1-5; 11 bases map to TRBD1. This CDR3 is built from 17 residues. Germline CDR1 and CDR2: MNHEY and SMNVEV (reference sequence). The trim removed 5 bases at V and 4 bases at J, leaving 10 bases unmatched. Written as DNA, the CDR3 is TGTGCCAGCAGTCCCGGGACAGGGGGGTTGGGGAATCAGCCCCAGCATTTT. Residues: CASSPGTGGLGNQPQHF.

This sequence joins TRBV15 and TRBJ2-5; 10 bases are shared with TRBD2. The CDR3 extends over 15 amino acids. V dropped 0 bases and J dropped 4; count of bases not matched to a gene: 2. Germline CDR1 and CDR2: LNHNV and YYDKDF (reference sequence). The CDR3 DNA follows: TGTGCCACCAGCAGAGAGGCTAGCGGGGGAGAGACCCAGTACTTC. It specifies CATSREASGGETQYF.

The CDR3, as DNA: TGTGCCAGCAGCAGGGACTTGGGAGTTTTTGGCTACACCTTC. This gives the protein CASSRDLGVFGYTF. The chain links TRBV6-6 to TRBJ1-2; TRBD1 might be the D (5 bases). The germline gives CDR1 MNHNY, CDR2 SVGAGI (reference sequence). The CDR3 is 14 amino acids. Trimming shortened V by 6 bases and J by 7 bases, and 18 bases separated the two germline ends.

This clone was recorded once. The V call is TRBV5-1, the J call TRBJ1-5; D is possibly TRBD1 (5 bases). The CDR3 loop spans 16 amino acids. The ends were cut back, 0 bases at V and 0 bases at J, with 10 bases in the middle. Germline V gene data show CDR1 as SGHRS and CDR2 as YFSETQ. The CDR3 DNA is TGCGCCAGCAGCTTGGATGGCGGGGGTAGCAATCAGCCCCAGCATTTT. Residues: CASSLDGGGSNQPQHF.

V usage is TRBV30 and J usage is TRBJ1-2, with D maybe TRBD1 (6 bases). This CDR3 region has 12 residues. The V end lost 1 base, the J end lost 6 bases, and 9 bases lay between the germline ends. Germline CDR1 is GTSNPN and CDR2 is SVGIG (reference sequence). This chain's CDR3 is CAWSAGTNGYTF. The DNA for the CDR3 is TGTGCCTGGAGTGCCGGGACAAATGGCTACACCTTC.

V gene TRBV5-6 combines with J gene TRBJ2-5; TRBD2 agrees at 10 bases. The CDR3 sequence is 15 residues long. Unmatched junction bases numbered 5, after V lost 2 bases and J lost 4 bases. Germline V gene lookup returns CDR1 SGHDT and CDR2 YYEEEE. The CDR3 DNA follows: TGTGCCAGCAGCTTCGGGACTAGCGTTAGAGAGACCCAGTACTTC. It codes for CASSFGTSVRETQYF.

The J gene is TRBJ1-1, the V gene TRBV15, with D uncertain. This CDR3 comprises 14 residues. The germline V gene encodes CDR1 LNHNV and CDR2 YYDKDF (reference sequence). V was shortened by 0 bases and J by 1 base, with 6 bases between the two germline ends. CDR3 in DNA: TGTGCCACCAGCAGAGATTTGGCGAACACTGAAGCTTTCTTT. Translated, it gives CATSRDLANTEAFF.

This chain connects TRBV29-1 to TRBJ2-1; no reliable D call. The germline CDR1 and CDR2 sequences are SQVTM and ANQGSEA. This CDR3 region has 11 residues. Deletions cut 3 bases from V and 10 bases from J, with 10 bases between. CDR3 DNA sequence: TGCAGCGTTGATAGCAGACCCGAGCAGTTCTTC. Translated, it gives CSVDSRPEQFF.

Only one count was recorded for this clone. V gene TRBV6-5 combines with J gene TRBJ1-5; tentatively, D is TRBD1 (5 bases). The CDR3 extends over 13 amino acids. V was shortened by 10 bases and J by 2 bases, with 12 bases between the two germline ends. Germline lookup yields CDR1 MNHEY and CDR2 SVGAGI. The CDR3 DNA reads as TGTGCCACTCGCCAGGGTCGCAATCAGCCCCAGCATTTT. Protein: CATRQGRNQPQHF.

The CDR3 DNA sequence: TGTGCCAGTAGTATAGGCTGGAGGTCATCTAGCAATCAGCCCCAGCATTTT. Amino acid sequence: CASSIGWRSSSNQPQHF. This chain links TRBV19 with TRBJ1-5, with no clear D. Trimming cost V 1 base and J 0 bases, with 13 bases left between them. The length of the CDR3 is 17 residues. Per germline, CDR1 LNHDA and CDR2 SQIVND (reference sequence).

The chain combines TRBV7-2 with TRBJ2-7, with TRBD1 as a possible D gene (6 bases). This CDR3 comprises 14 residues. Trimming took off 1 base at V and 1 base at J, with 8 bases between the two ends. CDR1 and CDR2 (germline): SGHTA, FQGNSA. The CDR3 nucleotides read TGTGCCAGCAGCTTAGAGGACAGATCCTACGAGCAGTACTTC. As protein: CASSLEDRSYEQYF.

The chain links TRBV5-4 to TRBJ2-1; 7 bases fit TRBD1. Germline CDR1 is SGHNT and CDR2 is YYREEE (reference sequence). V dropped 3 bases and J dropped 2; count of bases not matched to a gene: 8. This CDR3 has 16 amino acids. For the CDR3, the DNA is TGTGCCAGCAGCTCAGCCGGGACAGACACCTACAATGAGCAGTTCTTC. Translated, it gives CASSSAGTDTYNEQFF. The full variable domain, rest sourced from reference TRBV5-4 and TRBJ2-1, is ETGVTQSPTHLIKTRGQQVTLRCSSQSGHNTVSWYQQALGQGPQFIFQYYREEENGRGNFPPRFSGLQFPNYSSELNVNALELDDSALYLCASSSAGTDTYNEQFFGPGTRLTVL.

This clone was seen just once. The V gene is TRBV19, the J gene TRBJ2-2; 8 nucleotides line up with TRBD2. The J segment lost 1 base and the V segment lost 3 bases, leaving 7 bases of the junction unmatched. The germline V gene has CDR1 LNHDA and CDR2 SQIVND (reference sequence). The CDR3 has 17 amino acids. This CDR3 reads CASSISAGGWNTGELFF. CDR3 nucleotides: TGTGCCAGTAGTATTTCTGCGGGAGGCTGGAACACCGGGGAGCTGTTTTTT.

V usage is TRBV5-6 and J usage is TRBJ1-1; a weak D match, TRBD1 (6 bases). V shed 5 bases and J shed 1 base, with 9 bases lying between them. This CDR3 contains 13 residues. CDR1 SGHDT and CDR2 YYEEEE come from the germline V gene. The chain's CDR3 is CASRKTGNTEAFF. The CDR3 nucleotides are TGTGCCAGCAGGAAGACAGGGAACACTGAAGCTTTCTTT.

The chain couples TRBV29-1 to TRBJ2-1, with D maybe TRBD1 (6 bases). The CDR3 contains 13 residues. The ends were cut back, 6 bases at V and 4 bases at J, with 13 bases in the middle. Germline CDR1 is SQVTM and CDR2 is ANQGSEA. CDR3 DNA sequence: TGCAGCGTCCGGGACGGACAGTACAATGAGCAGTTCTTC. This encodes CSVRDGQYNEQFF.

The chain combines TRBV4-3 with TRBJ1-6; D is possibly TRBD1 (6 bases). Trimming removed 0 bases at V and 7 bases at J, with 13 bases between. CDR1 LGHNA and CDR2 YSLEER come from the germline V gene. The CDR3 loop spans 16 amino acids. The CDR3 sequence: CASSQEGLQGNSPLHF. CDR3 nucleotide sequence: TGCGCCAGCAGCCAAGAGGGATTGCAGGGGAATTCACCCCTCCACTTT.

The chain recombines TRBV7-2 with TRBJ2-7, with 8 bases fitting TRBD2. V lost 0 bases to trimming and J lost 2 bases; unmatched junction nucleotides: 3. CDR1 and CDR2 from the germline V gene are SGHTA and FQGNSA. The CDR3 loop spans 15 amino acids. CDR3 region: CASSLARGGPYEQYF. DNA for the CDR3: TGTGCCAGCAGCTTAGCGCGCGGGGGGCCCTACGAGCAGTACTTC.

The chain combines TRBV19 with TRBJ1-2; unclear D gene. Trimming took off 5 bases at V and 5 bases at J, with 12 bases between the two ends. Germline assignment: CDR1 LNHDA and CDR2 SQIVND (reference sequence). This CDR3 is built from 13 residues. This CDR3 reads CASSGSWTYGYTF. The CDR3 nucleotides read TGTGCCAGTAGTGGGTCCTGGACTTATGGCTACACCTTC.

The rearrangement uses TRBV4-1 and TRBJ2-5; TRBD1 might be the D (6 bases). This CDR3 region has 14 residues. V lost 4 bases to trimming and J lost 1 base, with 10 bases between them. Germline loops: CDR1 MGHRA, CDR2 YSYEKL. The CDR3 region has the DNA TGCGCCAGCAGCCGGGACACGTCCCAAGAGACCCAGTACTTC. It specifies CASSRDTSQETQYF.